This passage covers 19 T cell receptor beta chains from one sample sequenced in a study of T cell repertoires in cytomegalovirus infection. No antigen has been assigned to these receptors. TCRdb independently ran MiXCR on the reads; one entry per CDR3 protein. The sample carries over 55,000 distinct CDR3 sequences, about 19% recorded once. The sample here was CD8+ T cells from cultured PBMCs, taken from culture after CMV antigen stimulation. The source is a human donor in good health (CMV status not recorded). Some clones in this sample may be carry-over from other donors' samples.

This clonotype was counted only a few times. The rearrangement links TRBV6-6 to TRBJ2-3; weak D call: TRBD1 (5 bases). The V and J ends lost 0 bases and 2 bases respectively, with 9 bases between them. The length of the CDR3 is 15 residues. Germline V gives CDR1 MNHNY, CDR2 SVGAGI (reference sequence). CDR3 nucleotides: TGTGCCAGCAGTTACTCGTCAGGGTACACAGATACGCAGTATTTT. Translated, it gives CASSYSSGYTDTQYF.

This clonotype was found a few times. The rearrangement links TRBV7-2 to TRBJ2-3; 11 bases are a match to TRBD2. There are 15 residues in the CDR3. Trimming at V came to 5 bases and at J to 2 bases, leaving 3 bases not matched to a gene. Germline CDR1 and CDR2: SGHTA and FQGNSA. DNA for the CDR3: TGTGCCAGCAGCCAACTAGCGGGGGTCACAGATACGCAGTATTTT. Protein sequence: CASSQLAGVTDTQYF. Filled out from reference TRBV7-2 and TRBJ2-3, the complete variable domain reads GAGVSQSPSNKVTEKGKDVELRCDPISGHTALYWYRQSLGQGLEFLIYFQGNSAPDKSGLPSDRFSAERTGGSVSTLTIQRTQQEDSAVYLCASSQLAGVTDTQYFGPGTRLTVL.

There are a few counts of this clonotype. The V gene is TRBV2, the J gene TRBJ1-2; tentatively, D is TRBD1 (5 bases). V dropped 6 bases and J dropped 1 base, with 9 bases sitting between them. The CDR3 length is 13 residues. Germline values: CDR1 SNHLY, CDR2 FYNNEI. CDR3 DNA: TGTGCCAGCAGAGACCAGGGTAACTATGGCTACACCTTC. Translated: CASRDQGNYGYTF.

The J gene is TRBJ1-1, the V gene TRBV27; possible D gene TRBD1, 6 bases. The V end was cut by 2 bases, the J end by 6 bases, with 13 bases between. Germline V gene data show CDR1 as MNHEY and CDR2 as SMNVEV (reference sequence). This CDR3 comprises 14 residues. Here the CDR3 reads CASSLQGLGAEAFF. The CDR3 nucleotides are TGTGCCAGCAGTTTACAGGGGCTTGGGGCTGAAGCTTTCTTT.

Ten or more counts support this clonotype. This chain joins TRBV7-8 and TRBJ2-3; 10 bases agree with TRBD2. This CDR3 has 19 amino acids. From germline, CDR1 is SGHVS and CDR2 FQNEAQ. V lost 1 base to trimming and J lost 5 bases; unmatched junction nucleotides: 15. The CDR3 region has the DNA TGTGCCAGCAGCTTAGTATGGTTTACTAGCGGGGATGTGGGAGATACGCAGTATTTT. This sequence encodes CASSLVWFTSGDVGDTQYF.

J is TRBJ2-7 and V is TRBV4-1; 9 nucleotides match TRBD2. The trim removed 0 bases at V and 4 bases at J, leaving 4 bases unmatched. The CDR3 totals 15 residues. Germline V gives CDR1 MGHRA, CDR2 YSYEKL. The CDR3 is CASSQENSGRYEQYF. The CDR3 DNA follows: TGCGCCAGCAGCCAAGAGAATAGCGGGAGATACGAGCAGTACTTC.

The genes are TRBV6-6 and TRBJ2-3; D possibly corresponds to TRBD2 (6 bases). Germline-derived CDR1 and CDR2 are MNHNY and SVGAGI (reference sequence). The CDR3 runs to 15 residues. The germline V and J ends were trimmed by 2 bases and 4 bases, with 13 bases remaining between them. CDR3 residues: CASSYGGTASDTQYF. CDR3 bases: TGTGCCAGCAGTTACGGGGGGACTGCGTCAGATACGCAGTATTTT.

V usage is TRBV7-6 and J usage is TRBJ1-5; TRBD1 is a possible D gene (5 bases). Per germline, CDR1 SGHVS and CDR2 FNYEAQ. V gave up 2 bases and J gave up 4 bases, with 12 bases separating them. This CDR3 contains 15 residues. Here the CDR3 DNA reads TGTGCCAGCAGCTTATCCGACAGCCTAAATCAGCCCCAGCATTTT. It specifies CASSLSDSLNQPQHF.

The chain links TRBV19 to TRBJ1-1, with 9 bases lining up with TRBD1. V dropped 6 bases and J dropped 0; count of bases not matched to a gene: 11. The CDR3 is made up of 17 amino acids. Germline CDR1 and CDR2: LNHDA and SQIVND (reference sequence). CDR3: CASRGGRTGDMNTEAFF. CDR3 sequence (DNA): TGTGCCAGTAGAGGGGGTCGGACAGGGGACATGAACACTGAAGCTTTCTTT.

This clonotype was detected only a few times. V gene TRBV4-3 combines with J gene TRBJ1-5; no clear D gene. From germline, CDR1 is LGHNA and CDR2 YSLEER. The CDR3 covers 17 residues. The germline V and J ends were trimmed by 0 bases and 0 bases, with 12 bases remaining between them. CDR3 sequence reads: CASSQDLTDYSNQPQHF. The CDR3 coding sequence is TGCGCCAGCAGCCAAGATCTTACAGATTATAGCAATCAGCCCCAGCATTTT.

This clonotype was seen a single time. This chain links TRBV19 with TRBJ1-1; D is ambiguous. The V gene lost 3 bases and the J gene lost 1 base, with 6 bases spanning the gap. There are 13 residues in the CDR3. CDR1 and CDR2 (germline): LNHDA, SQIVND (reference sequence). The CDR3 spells CASSILQNTEAFF. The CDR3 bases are TGTGCCAGTAGTATTCTCCAGAACACTGAAGCTTTCTTT.

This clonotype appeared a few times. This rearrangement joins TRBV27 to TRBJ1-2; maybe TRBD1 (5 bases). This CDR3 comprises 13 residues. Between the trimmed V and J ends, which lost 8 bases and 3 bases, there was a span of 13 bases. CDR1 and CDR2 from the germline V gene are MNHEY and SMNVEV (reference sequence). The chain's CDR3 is CASLSLGDYGYTF. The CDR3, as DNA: TGTGCCAGCTTGTCCTTGGGGGACTATGGCTACACCTTC.

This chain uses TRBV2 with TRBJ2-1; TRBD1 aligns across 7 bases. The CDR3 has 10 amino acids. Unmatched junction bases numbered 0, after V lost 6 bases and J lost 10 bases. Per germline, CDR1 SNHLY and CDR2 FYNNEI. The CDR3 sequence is CASRGQEQFF. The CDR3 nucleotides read TGTGCCAGCAGGGGACAGGAGCAGTTCTTC. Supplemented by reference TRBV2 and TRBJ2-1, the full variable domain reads EPEVTQTPSHQVTQMGQEVILRCVPISNHLYFYWYRQILGQKVEFLVSFYNNEISEKSEIFDDQFSVERPDGSNFTLKIRSTKLEDSAMYFCASRGQEQFFGPGTRLTVL.

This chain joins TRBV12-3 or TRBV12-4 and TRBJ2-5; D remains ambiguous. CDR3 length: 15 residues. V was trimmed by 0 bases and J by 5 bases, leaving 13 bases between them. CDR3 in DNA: TGTGCCAGCAGTTTAGCGTCTCCACTTCAGGAGACCCAGTACTTC. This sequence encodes CASSLASPLQETQYF.

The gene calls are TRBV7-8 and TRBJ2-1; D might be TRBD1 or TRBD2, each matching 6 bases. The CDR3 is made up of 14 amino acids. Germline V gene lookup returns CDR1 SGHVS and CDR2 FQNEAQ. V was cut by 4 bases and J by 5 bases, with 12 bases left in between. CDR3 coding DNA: TGTGCCAGCAGCTCACCCGGGGGCGACAATGAGCAGTTCTTC. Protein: CASSSPGGDNEQFF.

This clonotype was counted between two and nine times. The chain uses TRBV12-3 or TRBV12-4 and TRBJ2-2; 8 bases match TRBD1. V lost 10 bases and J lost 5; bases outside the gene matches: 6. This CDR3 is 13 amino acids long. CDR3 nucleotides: TGTGCCACCAGGACAGGGAAGACCGGGGAGCTGTTTTTT. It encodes CATRTGKTGELFF.

CDR3 DNA: TGTGCCAGCAGTGGGGACAGGGGGCAAGGTAATTCACCCCTCCACTTT. Translated, it gives CASSGDRGQGNSPLHF. The J gene is TRBJ1-6, the V gene TRBV28; 12 nucleotides align to TRBD1. This CDR3 has 16 amino acids. Germline lookup yields CDR1 MDHEN and CDR2 SYDVKM. V was clipped by 5 bases and J by 6 bases; unmatched bases: 5. Looking up the rest from reference TRBV28 and TRBJ1-6 gives the full variable domain: DVKVTQSSRYLVKRTGEKVFLECVQDMDHENMFWYRQDPGLGLRLIYFSYDVKMKEKGDIPEGYSVSREKKERFSLILESASTNQTSMYLCASSGDRGQGNSPLHFGNGTRLTVT.

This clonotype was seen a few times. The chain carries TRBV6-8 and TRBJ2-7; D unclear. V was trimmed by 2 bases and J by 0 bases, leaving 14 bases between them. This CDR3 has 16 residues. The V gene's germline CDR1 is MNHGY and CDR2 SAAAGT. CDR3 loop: CASSYPLLKSSYEQYF. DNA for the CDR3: TGTGCCAGCAGTTACCCCTTACTCAAGAGCTCCTACGAGCAGTACTTC.

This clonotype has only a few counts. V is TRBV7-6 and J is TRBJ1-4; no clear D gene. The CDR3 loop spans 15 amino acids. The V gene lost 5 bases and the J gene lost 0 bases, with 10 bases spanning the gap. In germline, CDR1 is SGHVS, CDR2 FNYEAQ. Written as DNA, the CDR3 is TGTGCCAGCAGCCAGACACGTTCAACTAATGAAAAACTGTTTTTT. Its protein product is CASSQTRSTNEKLFF.